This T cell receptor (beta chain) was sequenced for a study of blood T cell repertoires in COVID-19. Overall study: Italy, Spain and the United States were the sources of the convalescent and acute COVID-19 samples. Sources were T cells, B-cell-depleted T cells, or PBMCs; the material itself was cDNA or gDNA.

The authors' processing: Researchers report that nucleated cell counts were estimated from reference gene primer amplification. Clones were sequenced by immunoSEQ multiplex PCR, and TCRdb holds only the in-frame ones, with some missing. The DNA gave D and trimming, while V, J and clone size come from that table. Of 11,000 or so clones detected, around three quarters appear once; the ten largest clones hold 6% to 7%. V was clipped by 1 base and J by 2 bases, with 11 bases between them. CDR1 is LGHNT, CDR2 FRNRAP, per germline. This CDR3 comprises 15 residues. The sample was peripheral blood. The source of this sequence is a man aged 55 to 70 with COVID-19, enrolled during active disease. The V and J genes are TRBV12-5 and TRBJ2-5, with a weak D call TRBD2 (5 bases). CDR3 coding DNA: TGTGCTAGTGGTTTGGAGAGGGCTTATCAAGAGACCCAGTACTTC. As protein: CASGLERAYQETQYF.